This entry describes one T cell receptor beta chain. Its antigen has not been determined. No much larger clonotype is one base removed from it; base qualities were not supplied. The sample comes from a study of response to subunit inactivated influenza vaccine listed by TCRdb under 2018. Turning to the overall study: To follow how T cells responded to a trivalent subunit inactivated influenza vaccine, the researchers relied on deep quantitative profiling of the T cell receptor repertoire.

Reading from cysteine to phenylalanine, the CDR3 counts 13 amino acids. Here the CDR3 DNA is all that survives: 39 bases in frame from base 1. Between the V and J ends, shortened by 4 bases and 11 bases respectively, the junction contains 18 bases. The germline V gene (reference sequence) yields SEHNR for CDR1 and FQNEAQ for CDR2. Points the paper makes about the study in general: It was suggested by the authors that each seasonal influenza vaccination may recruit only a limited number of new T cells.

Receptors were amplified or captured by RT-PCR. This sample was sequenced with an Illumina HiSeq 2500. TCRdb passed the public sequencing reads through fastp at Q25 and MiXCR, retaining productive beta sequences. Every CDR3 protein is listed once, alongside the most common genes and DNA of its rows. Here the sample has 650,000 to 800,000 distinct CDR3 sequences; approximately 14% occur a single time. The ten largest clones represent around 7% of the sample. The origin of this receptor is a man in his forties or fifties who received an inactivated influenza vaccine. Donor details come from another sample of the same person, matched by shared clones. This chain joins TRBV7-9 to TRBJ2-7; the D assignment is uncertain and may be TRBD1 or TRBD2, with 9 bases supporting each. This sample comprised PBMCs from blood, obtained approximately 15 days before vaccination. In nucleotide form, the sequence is TGTGCCAGCAGCTCCGCGGGGGGGACAGGGAAGTACTTC. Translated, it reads CASSSAGGTGKYF. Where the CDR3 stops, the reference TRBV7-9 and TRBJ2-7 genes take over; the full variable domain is DTGVSQNPRHKITKRGQNVTFRCDPISEHNRLYWYRQTLGQGPEFLTYFQNEAQLEKSRLLSDRFSAERPKGSFSTLEIQRTEQGDSAMYLCASSSAGGTGKYFGPGTRLTVT.